Below, one T cell receptor beta chain is given with its context. The sample belongs to a study of blood T cell repertoires in COVID-19. As for the study in general: Samples came from the United States, Italy and Spain, spanning acute and convalescent COVID-19. The cDNA or gDNA used as material had been derived from T cells, B-cell-depleted T cells, or PBMCs.

As processed by the authors: Amplifying reference gene primers gave estimates of nucleated cell counts. Produced via immunoSEQ multiplex PCR; TCRdb's table is partial and in-frame only. Clonal size and the V and J genes are those of that table, whereas D and trimming came from the DNA. The top ten clones hold 3.1% of a sample with roughly 53,000 clones, roughly 90% of them seen once. The length of the CDR3 is 16 residues. The trim removed 4 bases at V and 4 bases at J, leaving 10 bases unmatched. The germline V gene has CDR1 KGHDR and CDR2 SFDVKD. Specimen: peripheral blood. J is TRBJ2-5 and V is TRBV24-1, with 8 bases aligning to TRBD2. The receptor comes from a human donor in a cohort sampled during active COVID-19. As DNA, the CDR3 is TGTGCCACCAGTGACTTATCCGGGGGGGCGAGAGAGACCCAGTACTTC. Protein: CATSDLSGGARETQYF.